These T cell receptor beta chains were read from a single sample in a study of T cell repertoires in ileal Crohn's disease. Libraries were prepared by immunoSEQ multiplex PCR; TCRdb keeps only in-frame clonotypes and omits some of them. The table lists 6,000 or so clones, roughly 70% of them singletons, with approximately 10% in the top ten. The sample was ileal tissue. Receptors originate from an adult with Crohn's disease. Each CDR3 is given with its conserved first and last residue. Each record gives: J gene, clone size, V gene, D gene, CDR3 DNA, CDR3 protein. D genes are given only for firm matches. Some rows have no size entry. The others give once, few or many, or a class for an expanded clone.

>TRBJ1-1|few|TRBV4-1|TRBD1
TGCGCCAGCAGCCAAGCACAACCGGGACAGGGAAAGGGGAACACTGAAGCTTTCTTT
CASSQAQPGQGKGNTEAFF
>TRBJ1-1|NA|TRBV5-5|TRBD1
TGTGCCAGCAGCTCTAGAACCTGGGACAGGGTAATGAACACTGAAGCTTTCTTT
CASSSRTWDRVMNTEAFF
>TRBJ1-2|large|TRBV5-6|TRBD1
TGTGCCAGCAGCTTACCGGGACAGGGGGCAGCTAACTATGGCTACACCTTC
CASSLPGQGAANYGYTF
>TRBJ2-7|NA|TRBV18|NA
TGTGCCAGCTCACCGGGGGCAGAAGGCGAGCAGTACTTC
CASSPGAEGEQYF
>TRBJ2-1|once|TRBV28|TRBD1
TGTGCCAGCAGTTTAATGGGGTATAAATTACAGGGGGCGCGTATCAATGAGCAGTTCTTC
CASSLMGYKLQGARINEQFF
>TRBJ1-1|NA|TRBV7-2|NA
TGTGCCAGCAGCCCTTGGACATATGGCGCTTTCTTT
CASSPWTYGAFF
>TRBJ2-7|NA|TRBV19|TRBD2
TGTGCCAGTACCCTAGGGGCTAGCGGGAGAGACGAGCAGTACTTC
CASTLGASGRDEQYF
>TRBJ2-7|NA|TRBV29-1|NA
TGCAGCGTTGAGGGCCAGGTCCACGAGCAGTACTTC
CSVEGQVHEQYF
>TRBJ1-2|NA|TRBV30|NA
TGTGCCTGGAGTGTCCCCTCTAACTATGGCTACACCTTC
CAWSVPSNYGYTF
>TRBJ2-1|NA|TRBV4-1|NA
TGCGCCAGCAGCCAGGGGGAGGGGGGGGACAATGAGCAGTTCTTC
CASSQGEGGDNEQFF
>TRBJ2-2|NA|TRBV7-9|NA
TGTGCCAGCAGCTTAGCGACTCGCACCGGGGAGCTGTTTTTT
CASSLATRTGELFF
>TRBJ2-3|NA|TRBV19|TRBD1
TGTGCCAGTAGCCCTAGACAGGGGAGCACAGATACGCAGTATTTT
CASSPRQGSTDTQYF
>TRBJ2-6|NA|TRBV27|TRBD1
TGTGCCAGCAGTTTATCGGGGGGACAGGGGTTTTCCGGGGCCAACGTCCTGACTTTC
CASSLSGGQGFSGANVLTF
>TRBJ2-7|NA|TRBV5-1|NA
TGCGCCAGCAGCTTGAATCCGGGAGTGGGCGAGCAGTACTTC
CASSLNPGVGEQYF
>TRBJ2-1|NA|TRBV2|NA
TGTGCCAGCAGTGAAGGGACACTGACCTACAATGAGCAGTTCTTC
CASSEGTLTYNEQFF
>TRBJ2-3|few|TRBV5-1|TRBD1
TGCGCCAGCAGCTCGGGGACAGGCTCTTCGGATACGCAGTATTTT
CASSSGTGSSDTQYF
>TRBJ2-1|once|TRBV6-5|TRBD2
TGTGCCAGCAGCCGGGGGGGATCAGGGAATGAGCAGTTCTTC
CASSRGGSGNEQFF
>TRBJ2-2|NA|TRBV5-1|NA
TGCGCCAGCAGCTCCGGCGAGCGGGCTGGCGGAACCGGGGAGCTGTTTTTT
CASSSGERAGGTGELFF